Sequencing of this T cell receptor (beta chain) was carried out in a study of T cells in Graves' hyperthyroidism and ophthalmopathy. Germline V gene data show CDR1 as LGHDT and CDR2 as YNNKEL (reference sequence). The ends were cut back, 1 base at V and 2 bases at J, with 8 bases in the middle. The CDR3 consists of 14 residues. In this sample, this clonotype turned up many times. Researchers amplified the TCR beta CDR3 regions from RNA transcripts. The primer set for the first-round RT-PCR of the TCR CDR3 was HTBI. TCRdb ran MiXCR on the multiplex PCR reads and lists one entry per CDR3 protein. The repertoire consists of fewer than 350,000 distinct CDR3 sequences, with 21% occurring once and the leading ten covering under 55%.

This chain joins TRBV3-1 and TRBJ1-1; D is unresolved. The specimen was blood. This clonotype was obtained from a woman in her fifties or sixties with Graves' hyperthyroidism. The CDR3 DNA follows: TGTGCCAGCAGCCAAGGCAGGAGAAACACTGAAGCTTTCTTT. It encodes CASSQGRRNTEAFF.